This T cell receptor beta chain appears in the sequencing data of a study of blood T cell repertoires in COVID-19. About the study: Material from acute and convalescent COVID-19 was sourced from the United States, Italy and Spain. The analysed material was cDNA or gDNA that came from T cells, B-cell-depleted T cells, or PBMCs.

V shed 5 bases and J shed 2 bases, with 15 bases lying between them. Germline V lookup: CDR1 LGHNT, CDR2 FRNRAP. CDR3 length: 16 amino acids. Participant age was roughly 18 to 90 years, and participants resided in 24 US areas. Produced via immunoSEQ multiplex PCR; TCRdb's table is partial and in-frame only. The repertoire has fewer than 200,000 clones, under 90% of them found once; the top ten carry less than 15%. This sequence was found in a man aged 45 to 65 who had recovered from COVID-19. The specimen sequenced was PBMCs or T cells enriched from blood (not recorded which). The chain couples TRBV12-5 to TRBJ2-2; TRBD2 might be the D (7 bases). The CDR3, as DNA: TGTGCTAGTGGTGGAGATGCGGGGGCCAACACCGGGGAGCTGTTTTTT. Its protein product is CASGGDAGANTGELFF. The full variable domain, rest sourced from reference TRBV12-5 and TRBJ2-2, is DARVTQTPRHKVTEMGQEVTMRCQPILGHNTVFWYRQTMMQGLELLAYFRNRAPLDDSGMPKDRFSAEMPDATLATLKIQPSEPRDSAVYFCASGGDAGANTGELFFGEGSRLTVL.